The 24 T cell receptor beta chains listed next were all sequenced from one sample in a study of T cell clones after liver transplantation. Method: immunoSEQ multiplex PCR; TCRdb's copy keeps in-frame clones and lacks some. The table lists about 7,900 clones, roughly 80% of them singletons. The sequenced sample was CD8+ T cells from blood, obtained before liver transplant. These receptors were collected from a human donor who received a liver transplant.

This clone was seen only once. The chain uses TRBV2 and TRBJ2-7; D remains ambiguous. Between the trimmed V and J ends, which lost 7 bases and 0 bases, there was a span of 7 bases. Germline V gene lookup returns CDR1 SNHLY and CDR2 FYNNEI. The CDR3 is made up of 12 amino acids. CDR3 protein: CASTPVSYEQYF. CDR3 sequence (DNA): TGTGCCAGCACACCGGTCTCCTACGAGCAGTACTTC.

By share, this clone ranks as medium-sized. The V gene is TRBV28, the J gene TRBJ1-1; D not resolved. Between the trimmed V and J ends, which lost 3 bases and 6 bases, there was a span of 8 bases. The CDR3 is 12 amino acids. Germline V CDR1 and CDR2: MDHEN, SYDVKM. The CDR3 protein is CASSFAAAEAFF. CDR3 in DNA: TGTGCCAGCAGTTTTGCTGCGGCTGAAGCTTTCTTT.

Points on this clone: Mismatch with germline at one junction end may stem from a read error. V gene TRBV6-5 combines with J gene TRBJ2-1; 7 bases match TRBD2. The CDR3 covers 14 residues. Germline CDR1 is MNHEY and CDR2 is SVGAGI. The CDR3 coding sequence is TGTGCCAGCAGGTACTCGGGGACTATCAATGAGCAGTTCTTC. This sequence encodes CASRYSGTINEQFF.

This chain connects TRBV11-3 to TRBJ2-3; 8 positions agree with TRBD2. This CDR3 region has 16 residues. Germline CDR1 is SGHNT and CDR2 is YENEEA. After removal of 5 bases from V and 1 base from J, the junction contained 8 bases not matched to a gene. CDR3 amino acids: CASSPRAGEGTDTQYF. CDR3 in DNA: TGTGCCAGCAGCCCTCGAGCGGGGGAGGGCACAGATACGCAGTATTTT.

V usage is TRBV4-1 and J usage is TRBJ2-3, with 7 nucleotides matching TRBD2. CDR3 length: 21 residues. After removal of 3 bases from V and 3 bases from J, the junction contained 24 bases not matched to a gene. From germline, CDR1 is MGHRA and CDR2 YSYEKL. The CDR3 DNA is TGCGCCAGCAGCCACACTCCGGCGGGGGTAGGGGCGCAATTTGGAACAGATACGCAGTATTTT. Translating gives CASSHTPAGVGAQFGTDTQYF.

The genes are TRBV4-1 and TRBJ2-1, with 11 positions matching TRBD2. V was clipped by 2 bases and J by 4 bases; unmatched bases: 1. The CDR3 runs to 15 residues. Per the germline V gene, CDR1 is MGHRA and CDR2 is YSYEKL. The CDR3 DNA reads TGCGCCAGCAGCCAACTAGCGGGGGGATACAATGAGCAGTTCTTC. It encodes CASSQLAGGYNEQFF.

V is TRBV5-1 and J is TRBJ1-2; D remains ambiguous. Per the germline V gene, CDR1 is SGHRS and CDR2 is YFSETQ. CDR3 size: 14 residues. The V and J ends lost 0 bases and 4 bases respectively, with 10 bases between them. CDR3 sequence (DNA): TGCGCCAGCAGCTTGGTGGCGGGCACCTATGGCTACACCTTC. As protein: CASSLVAGTYGYTF.

The chain links TRBV27 to TRBJ1-6; tentatively, D is TRBD1 (5 bases). This CDR3 has 14 residues. Germline V lookup: CDR1 MNHEY, CDR2 SMNVEV (reference sequence). V was clipped by 6 bases and J by 10 bases, with 16 bases between them. CDR3 protein: CASRLGLGGSPLHF. DNA for the CDR3: TGTGCCAGCAGGTTGGGACTTGGTGGATCACCCCTCCACTTT.

V usage is TRBV28 and J usage is TRBJ1-4; TRBD1 aligns across 10 bases. The CDR3 contains 15 residues. CDR1 MDHEN and CDR2 SYDVKM come from the germline V gene. The V segment lost 1 base and the J segment 7 bases; nucleotides outside the gene matches: 3. The CDR3 DNA reads TGTGCCAGCAGTTTATTGGGGGACAGGGGTGAAAAACTGTTTTTT. Encoded protein: CASSLLGDRGEKLFF.

The chain recombines TRBV21-1 with TRBJ1-2. TRBV21-1 is flagged as a pseudogene. The CDR3 has 16 amino acids. CDR3 bases: TGTGCCAGCAGCAAAGAACCGCTGCTATCCGCCGGTGGCTACACCTTC. Encoded protein: CASSKEPLLSAGGYTF.

This sequence joins TRBV2 and TRBJ2-7, with a tentative D call TRBD2 (6 bases). V shed 9 bases and J shed 4 bases, with 16 bases lying between them. The CDR3 length is 13 residues. The germline V gene encodes CDR1 SNHLY and CDR2 FYNNEI. The CDR3: CARGGDGKYEQYF. The CDR3 coding sequence is TGTGCCAGAGGAGGGGACGGGAAATACGAGCAGTACTTC. Using reference TRBV2 and TRBJ2-7 for the parts outside the CDR3, the full variable domain is EPEVTQTPSHQVTQMGQEVILRCVPISNHLYFYWYRQILGQKVEFLVSFYNNEISEKSEIFDDQFSVERPDGSNFTLKIRSTKLEDSAMYFCARGGDGKYEQYFGPGTRLTVT.

The CDR3 reads CASSPPSERGYNEQFF. CDR3 in DNA: TGTGCCAGCTCACCACCGTCGGAGCGGGGATACAATGAGCAGTTCTTC. The chain links TRBV18 to TRBJ2-1; 7 bases line up with TRBD2. J gave up 4 bases and V 0 bases, and 6 bases lay outside the gene matches. Per the germline V gene, CDR1 is KGHSH and CDR2 is LQKENI. There are 16 residues in the CDR3.

CDR3 sequence reads: CASSLEGERDIQYF. The CDR3 nucleotides are TGCGCCAGCAGCTTGGAGGGTGAGAGGGACATTCAGTACTTC. This chain connects TRBV5-1 to TRBJ2-4; tentatively, D is TRBD2 (5 bases). The CDR3 totals 14 residues. V was shortened by 0 bases and J by 8 bases, with 12 bases between the two germline ends. Looked up from germline, CDR1 is SGHRS and CDR2 is YFSETQ.

The chain combines TRBV11-2 with TRBJ2-7; 8 positions agree with TRBD2. CDR3 length: 16 residues. V lost 1 base and J lost 4; bases outside the gene matches: 9. CDR1 and CDR2 from the germline V gene are SGHAT and FQNNGV. The CDR3 loop is CASSLVAGGLSYEQYF. CDR3 coding DNA: TGTGCCAGCAGCTTAGTGGCGGGGGGCCTTTCATACGAGCAGTACTTC.

This chain connects TRBV11-2 to TRBJ1-2; D perhaps matches TRBD1 (5 bases). Per the germline V gene, CDR1 is SGHAT and CDR2 is FQNNGV. The V end was cut by 1 base, the J end by 5 bases, with 8 bases between. The CDR3 loop spans 13 amino acids. CDR3 sequence: CASSLGQGYGYTF. CDR3 nucleotide sequence: TGTGCCAGCAGCTTAGGTCAGGGATATGGCTACACCTTC.

This chain joins TRBV11-2 and TRBJ1-1; tentative D call: TRBD1 (6 bases). The CDR3 covers 12 residues. The V end lost 1 base, the J end lost 10 bases, and 10 bases lay between the germline ends. Germline lookup yields CDR1 SGHAT and CDR2 FQNNGV. The CDR3 spells CASSLAQGRAFF. The CDR3 DNA is TGTGCCAGCAGCTTAGCACAGGGTCGAGCTTTCTTT.

The rearrangement links TRBV2 to TRBJ2-2; 10 bases align to TRBD1. Unmatched junction bases numbered 4, after V lost 6 bases and J lost 3 bases. Germline lookup yields CDR1 SNHLY and CDR2 FYNNEI. This CDR3 is 15 amino acids long. This CDR3 reads CASRGDRGDTGELFF. DNA for the CDR3: TGTGCCAGCAGGGGGGACAGGGGAGACACCGGGGAGCTGTTTTTT.

V usage is TRBV6-5 and J usage is TRBJ2-3; D possibly corresponds to TRBD1 (6 bases). This CDR3 is built from 15 residues. CDR1 is MNHEY and CDR2 is SVGAGI in the germline V gene. V lost 0 bases, J lost 5 bases, and 12 bases lay in between. CDR3 amino acids: CASSYSGGSGDTQYF. The CDR3 DNA reads as TGTGCCAGCAGTTACTCTGGGGGCAGTGGAGATACGCAGTATTTT.

This chain uses TRBV7-9 with TRBJ1-2; a weak D match, TRBD1 (5 bases). The CDR3 totals 13 residues. Germline CDR1 and CDR2: SEHNR and FQNEAQ (reference sequence). The V and J ends lost 9 bases and 8 bases respectively, with 19 bases between them. The CDR3 reads CASALGAVGGYTF. CDR3 DNA sequence: TGTGCCAGTGCCCTAGGGGCCGTCGGGGGCTACACCTTC.

The rearrangement links TRBV19 to TRBJ1-1, with 7 bases fitting TRBD1. The trim removed 8 bases at V and 4 bases at J, leaving 7 bases unmatched. The CDR3 consists of 13 residues. Germline CDR1 LNHDA, CDR2 SQIVND (reference sequence). Here the CDR3 reads CASSQGTVTEAFF. The CDR3 bases are TGTGCCAGTTCACAGGGGACTGTCACTGAAGCTTTCTTT. The full variable domain, its missing parts supplied by reference TRBV19 and TRBJ1-1, is DGGITQSPKYLFRKEGQNVTLSCEQNLNHDAMYWYRQDPGQGLRLIYYSQIVNDFQKGDIAEGYSVSREKKESFPLTVTSAQKNPTAFYLCASSQGTVTEAFFGQGTRLTVV.

The chain joins TRBV11-2 to TRBJ1-2; 11 nucleotides align to TRBD1. Unmatched junction bases numbered 1, after V lost 3 bases and J lost 1 base. Germline CDR1 SGHAT, CDR2 FQNNGV. This CDR3 is 15 amino acids long. The DNA for the CDR3 is TGTGCCAGCAGCTTCGGGACAGGGGGTAACTATGGCTACACCTTC. Translated, it gives CASSFGTGGNYGYTF.

J is TRBJ1-5 and V is TRBV5-6; TRBD1 is a possible D gene (5 bases). This CDR3 is built from 15 residues. Germline CDR1 and CDR2: SGHDT and YYEEEE. V was shortened by 0 bases and J by 3 bases, with 10 bases between the two germline ends. CDR3 region: CASSLGTRHNQPQHF. CDR3 DNA sequence: TGTGCCAGCAGCTTGGGGACAAGACACAATCAGCCCCAGCATTTT. The variable domain in full, completed from reference TRBV5-6 and TRBJ1-5, reads DAGVTQSPTHLIKTRGQQVTLRCSPKSGHDTVSWYQQALGQGPQFIFQYYEEEERQRGNFPDRFSGHQFPNYSSELNVNALLLGDSALYLCASSLGTRHNQPQHFGDGTRLSIL.

The chain employs TRBV6-5 and TRBJ2-3, with 7 bases aligning to TRBD1. The CDR3 runs 16 residues. V dropped 2 bases and J dropped 3; count of bases not matched to a gene: 8. Germline lookup yields CDR1 MNHEY and CDR2 SVGAGI. The CDR3 reads CASSYGASGQTDTQYF. The DNA for the CDR3 is TGTGCCAGCAGTTACGGAGCCTCGGGACAGACAGATACGCAGTATTTT.

The V gene is TRBV2, the J gene TRBJ2-5; D remains unclear. The V and J ends lost 6 bases and 4 bases respectively, with 9 bases between them. CDR1 and CDR2 (germline): SNHLY, FYNNEI. This CDR3 region has 12 residues. The CDR3 bases are TGTGCCAGCAGACAGACCCTAGAGACCCAGTACTTC. It yields the protein CASRQTLETQYF.